This T cell receptor beta chain originates from a study of OX40 agonist ivuxolimab in advanced cancers. TCRdb's copy holds only in-frame clones and misses some; the assay was immunoSEQ multiplex PCR. This sample yields 80,000 to 95,000 clones, of which roughly 87% are seen a single time; approximately 1.5% belongs to the top ten. The CDR3 spans 16 residues. V lost 9 bases, J lost 4 bases, and 22 bases lay in between. The germline CDR1 and CDR2 sequences are LNHDA and SQIVND (reference sequence). The TCR originated in an adult with an advanced solid tumor such as melanoma, head and neck, liver or kidney cancer. The chain combines TRBV19 with TRBJ1-3, with a possible D match to TRBD1 (6 bases). The input for sequencing was CD4+ or CD8+ T cells sorted from blood, taken in a trial of the OX40 agonist ivuxolimab. The CDR3 protein is CASGQPWGARGNTIYF. The CDR3 nucleotides are TGTGCCAGCGGCCAACCTTGGGGGGCGCGAGGAAACACCATATATTTT.